The 16 T cell receptor beta chains reported below all come from one sample, sequenced in a study of shared clonotypes between healthy human individuals. CD45RO-negative, CCR7-selected cells formed the naive CD8 fraction, which excluded terminally differentiated effector memory CD45RA+ cells. The data were produced by immunoSEQ multiplex PCR, yet TCRdb's version contains in-frame clones alone and is incomplete. The sample consists of around 2,000,000 clones, roughly 91% of them appearing once. Sequencing used naive CD8+ T cells from PBMCs. The source of these receptors is a man between 18 and 35 years old in good health. Some clones in this sample may be carry-over from other donors' samples.

The chain joins TRBV6-5 to TRBJ1-1; D call uncertain. The CDR3 is 12 residues long. Trimming pared 7 bases from V and 7 bases from J, leaving 13 bases between. Per the germline V gene, CDR1 is MNHEY and CDR2 is SVGAGI. The CDR3 DNA reads as TGTGCCAGCACAGACCCACGAGGTGAAGCTTTCTTT. Its protein product is CASTDPRGEAFF.

In the case of this clone: One junction end does not reproduce the germline sequence, and a read error may be involved. The chain couples TRBV9 to TRBJ2-3; the match to TRBD2 covers 11 bases. CDR1 and CDR2 (germline): SGDLS, YYNGEE. There are 17 residues in the CDR3. In nucleotides, the CDR3 is TGTGCCAGCAACGTAGACATACTAGCGGGAGCAGGAGATACGCAGTATTTT. It encodes CASNVDILAGAGDTQYF.

The chain couples TRBV6-5 to TRBJ1-3; D gene unclear. From germline, CDR1 is MNHEY and CDR2 SVGAGI. The CDR3 spans 13 residues. V was cut by 11 bases and J by 8 bases, with 19 bases left in between. DNA of the CDR3: TGTGCCGAGAAAAGGGTCTATCTGGACACCATATATTTT. Encoded protein: CAEKRVYLDTIYF.

The chain combines TRBV11-1 with TRBJ2-7; D is undetermined. Per the germline V gene, CDR1 is SGHAT and CDR2 is FQDESV (reference sequence). V was shortened by 3 bases and J by 3 bases, with 9 bases between the two germline ends. This CDR3 is built from 13 residues. The chain's CDR3 is CASSFGFHYEQYF. CDR3 bases: TGTGCCAGCAGCTTCGGATTTCACTACGAGCAGTACTTC.

The V gene is TRBV28, the J gene TRBJ2-7; 8 bases are shared with TRBD1. The CDR3 runs 15 residues. Trimming removed 6 bases from V and 4 bases from J; junction bases left unmatched: 11. Germline values: CDR1 MDHEN, CDR2 SYDVKM. The CDR3 DNA is TGTGCCAGCAGAACCCTTGACAGGGGAACATACGAGCAGTACTTC. Translation gives CASRTLDRGTYEQYF.

V and J are TRBV7-9 and TRBJ2-1; 11 bases line up with TRBD1. This CDR3 is 15 amino acids long. Germline CDR1 reads SEHNR; CDR2 reads FQNEAQ (reference sequence). The J segment lost 5 bases and the V segment lost 5 bases, leaving 5 bases of the junction unmatched. In DNA, the CDR3 is TGTGCCAGCAGCCCTCGGACAGGGGGCCACAATGAGCAGTTCTTC. It yields the protein CASSPRTGGHNEQFF.

The rearrangement joins TRBV4-2 to TRBJ1-1; the D is unclear. The CDR3 length is 14 residues. Trimming cost V 4 bases and J 1 base, with 10 bases left between them. The V gene's germline CDR1 is LGHNA and CDR2 YNFKEQ. Here the CDR3 DNA reads TGTGCCAGCAGCCCCGCCGGACCGAACACTGAAGCTTTCTTT. Translated, it gives CASSPAGPNTEAFF.

The chain joins TRBV27 to TRBJ2-1, with D possibly being TRBD1 (6 bases). The V gene lost 5 bases and the J gene lost 8 bases, with 16 bases spanning the gap. The CDR3 is 14 residues long. The germline V gene has CDR1 MNHEY and CDR2 SMNVEV (reference sequence). CDR3 coding DNA: TGTGCCAGCAGTATCGGCAGGGGATCCGATGAGCAGTTCTTC. Translating gives CASSIGRGSDEQFF.

The chain combines TRBV4-1 with TRBJ2-5; no clear D gene. V lost 1 base to trimming and J lost 4 bases, with 19 bases between them. Per the germline V gene, CDR1 is MGHRA and CDR2 is YSYEKL. The CDR3 sequence is 17 residues long. The CDR3 region is CASSQAPPRVGGETQYF. The CDR3 region has the DNA TGCGCCAGCAGCCAAGCACCTCCCCGCGTCGGCGGAGAGACCCAGTACTTC.

This clone is a singleton in its sample. The V gene is TRBV7-6, the J gene TRBJ2-3; D possibly corresponds to TRBD2 (5 bases). The CDR3 sequence is 14 residues long. Germline assignment: CDR1 SGHVS and CDR2 FNYEAQ. Trimming took 4 bases from V and 3 from J, leaving 11 bases between them. Here the CDR3 DNA reads TGTGCCAGCAGCTCTTCGGGAAGGACAGATACGCAGTATTTT. Its translation is CASSSSGRTDTQYF. Using reference TRBV7-6 and TRBJ2-3 for the parts outside the CDR3, the full variable domain is GAGVSQSPRYKVTKRGQDVALRCDPISGHVSLYWYRQALGQGPEFLTYFNYEAQQDKSGLPNDRFSAERPEGSISTLTIQRTEQRDSAMYRCASSSSGRTDTQYFGPGTRLTVL.

The CDR3 loop reads CSVTSGRAYGELFF. CDR3 nucleotide sequence: TGCAGCGTCACCAGCGGGAGGGCCTACGGGGAGCTGTTTTTT. V usage is TRBV29-1 and J usage is TRBJ2-2, with 10 nucleotides matching TRBD2. The CDR3 consists of 14 residues. V lost 6 bases to trimming and J lost 7 bases; unmatched junction nucleotides: 8. CDR1 is SQVTM, CDR2 ANQGSEA, per germline.

As to this clone: A junction boundary mismatches the germline segment, possibly from a read error. The chain links TRBV4-1 to TRBJ2-7; TRBD2 matches at 10 bases. Germline loops: CDR1 MGHRA, CDR2 YSYEKL. The CDR3 has 15 amino acids. This CDR3 is CASRQELAGRYEQYF. In nucleotides, the CDR3 is TGCGCCAGCAGGCAAGAACTAGCGGGAAGATACGAGCAGTACTTC.

Notes on this clone: The sample holds other DNA sequences that translate to the same CDR3. V and J are TRBV27 and TRBJ1-5; D is perhaps TRBD1 (5 bases). This CDR3 spans 15 amino acids. V lost 3 bases, J lost 2 bases, and 11 bases lay in between. The germline V gene has CDR1 MNHEY and CDR2 SMNVEV (reference sequence). CDR3 nucleotides: TGTGCCAGCAGTTTGGGAGGGGTTGGCAATCAGCCCCAGCATTTT. Its protein product is CASSLGGVGNQPQHF.

The rearrangement uses TRBV29-1 and TRBJ2-5, with D tentatively TRBD1 (6 bases). TRBJ2-7 matches the DNA end more closely, so the J call is doubtful. This CDR3 is built from 14 residues. The germline CDR1 and CDR2 sequences are SQVTM and ANQGSEA. CDR3 in DNA: TGCAGCGCCCTAATCCGGGACAAAGCGTACGAGCAGTACTTC. Amino acids: CSALIRDKAYEQYF.

The DNA of the CDR3 is TGTGCCAGCAGCCTCCGGGACTGGGTCTACAATGAGCAGTTCTTC. Translation: CASSLRDWVYNEQFF. V is TRBV27 and J is TRBJ2-1; D is possibly TRBD2 (6 bases). V gave up 6 bases and J gave up 3 bases, with 15 bases separating them. Germline CDR1 is MNHEY and CDR2 is SMNVEV (reference sequence). The CDR3 is 15 residues long.

This clone has a single count. The chain employs TRBV9 and TRBJ2-5; no reliable D call. V lost 0 bases and J 4 bases, leaving 19 bases between the germline ends. The CDR3 has 17 amino acids. CDR1 is SGDLS, CDR2 YYNGEE, per germline. CDR3: CASSVGLGRTGSETQYF. DNA of the CDR3: TGTGCCAGCAGCGTAGGATTAGGGCGGACGGGTTCAGAGACCCAGTACTTC. Using reference TRBV9 and TRBJ2-5 for the parts outside the CDR3, the full variable domain is DSGVTQTPKHLITATGQRVTLRCSPRSGDLSVYWYQQSLDQGLQFLIQYYNGEERAKGNILERFSAQQFPDLHSELNLSSLELGDSALYFCASSVGLGRTGSETQYFGPGTRLLVL.